This TCR beta chain stems from a study of CD8 T cells in Susac syndrome. Regarding the study as a whole: The authors acknowledged that their TCR sequencing and HLA analysis involved a relatively small number of individuals.

It was with random hexamers that 0.5 to 1 ug RNA was reverse transcribed. The CDR3 of TCR beta was amplified by immunoSEQ multiplex PCR across 54 Vbeta and 13 Jbeta. TCRdb called the immunoSEQ multiplex PCR reads again in MiXCR, with one record for every CDR3 protein. Of approximately 260,000 distinct CDR3 sequences listed, roughly 95% are singletons. This clonotype has just one count. Its antigen remains unidentified. CDR3 size: 16 residues. The V end was cut by 4 bases, the J end by 4 bases, with 17 bases between. The germline gives CDR1 SGDLS, CDR2 YYNGEE. The sample comprised CD4+ T cells from PBMCs. V is TRBV9 and J is TRBJ2-2; D might be TRBD2 (6 bases). The clonotype originates from a human donor with Susac syndrome. The CDR3 coding sequence is TGTGCCAGCAGCCTCGCTTTGGGGGGTAGCACCGGGGAGCTGTTTTTT. It encodes CASSLALGGSTGELFF.